The 17 T cell receptor beta chains reported below all come from one sample, sequenced in a study of T cells in Graves' hyperthyroidism and ophthalmopathy. Amplified TCR beta CDR3 regions derived from RNA transcripts. First-round RT-PCR with HTBI primers amplified the TCR CDR3 region. Using its own MiXCR run on the multiplex PCR reads, TCRdb lists one record per CDR3 protein. The data hold around 190,000 distinct CDR3 sequences, with 17% observed a single time. The material sequenced was blood. The origin of the receptors is a woman aged 50 to 60 with Graves' hyperthyroidism.

In its sample, this clonotype was seen many times. V usage is TRBV5-1 and J usage is TRBJ2-7; possibly TRBD1 for D (6 bases). The germline V gene encodes CDR1 SGHRS and CDR2 YFSETQ. There are 14 residues in the CDR3. The ends were cut back, 0 bases at V and 6 bases at J, with 13 bases in the middle. This CDR3 reads CASSLDGQIGEQYF. The CDR3 DNA reads as TGCGCCAGCAGCTTGGACGGACAGATAGGCGAGCAGTACTTC.

This clonotype was seen many times. CDR3 nucleotide sequence: TGTGCCAGCAGCTTAGGATCAGGGAATGAAAAACTGTTTTTT. It encodes CASSLGSGNEKLFF. The chain links TRBV7-9 to TRBJ1-4; D may be TRBD1 (5 bases). The germline gives CDR1 SEHNR, CDR2 FQNEAQ (reference sequence). This CDR3 comprises 14 residues. The V end lost 1 base, the J end lost 5 bases, and 8 bases lay between the germline ends.

This clonotype has only one observation. A much larger clonotype is one base distant, so this may be a read error. This sequence joins TRBV6-2 or TRBV6-3 and TRBJ2-5, with a weak D call TRBD2 (6 bases). Trimming shortened V by 5 bases and J by 7 bases, and 8 bases separated the two germline ends. The length of the CDR3 is 11 residues. Looked up from germline, CDR1 is MNHEY and CDR2 is SVGEGT. The CDR3: CASSHGGTQYF. The DNA of the CDR3 is TGTGCCAGCAGTCACGGGGGGACCCAGTACTTC.

The chain carries TRBV11-2 and TRBJ2-7; 8 nucleotides align to TRBD2. Germline loops: CDR1 SGHAT, CDR2 FQNNGV. V was clipped by 4 bases and J by 0 bases; unmatched bases: 5. The CDR3 is made up of 15 amino acids. The CDR3 DNA reads as TGTGCCAGCAGCTCCGCAAGCGGGAGCTCCTACGAGCAGTACTTC. Amino acids: CASSSASGSSYEQYF. Full variable domain (rest looked up from reference TRBV11-2 and TRBJ2-7): EAGVAQSPRYKIIEKRQSVAFWCNPISGHATLYWYQQILGQGPKLLIQFQNNGVVDDSQLPKDRFSAERLKGVDSTLKIQPAKLEDSAVYLCASSSASGSSYEQYFGPGTRLTVT.

A single count supports this clonotype. The chain's CDR3 is CASSMRESSYNEQFF. The CDR3 nucleotides read TGTGCCAGTAGTATGCGCGAGAGCTCCTACAATGAGCAGTTCTTC. This sequence joins TRBV19 and TRBJ2-1; D gene ambiguous. V was clipped by 3 bases and J by 0 bases, with 9 bases between them. The CDR3 length is 15 residues. Germline assignment: CDR1 LNHDA and CDR2 SQIVND (reference sequence).

About this clonotype: This may stem from a read error, because a much larger clone lies one nucleotide away. The genes are TRBV6-1 and TRBJ1-1; D is perhaps TRBD1 (5 bases). The CDR3 contains 12 residues. Trimming took 0 bases from V and 7 from J, leaving 6 bases between them. Per germline, CDR1 MNHNS and CDR2 SASEGT. CDR3 bases: TGTGCCAGCAGTGAAGCGACAGTTGAAGCTTTCTTT. It specifies CASSEATVEAFF.

The chain links TRBV7-2 to TRBJ2-7; the D gene is possibly TRBD2 (7 bases). The CDR3 contains 13 residues. The germline V gene has CDR1 SGHTA and CDR2 FQGNSA. Trimming pared 5 bases from V and 9 bases from J, leaving 17 bases between. CDR3 coding DNA: TGTGCCAGCAGCACCCAGCTAGGGGGGGCGCAGTACTTC. This sequence encodes CASSTQLGGAQYF.

This clonotype was detected a few times. The chain has TRBV29-1 and TRBJ2-2; D may be TRBD2 (6 bases). The CDR3 is 13 amino acids. Deletions cut 1 base from V and 4 bases from J, with 7 bases between. Germline CDR1 is SQVTM and CDR2 is ANQGSEA. The CDR3, as DNA: TGCAGCGTTGAAGTGGGGGGCACCGGGGAGCTGTTTTTT. Translating gives CSVEVGGTGELFF.

Many counts were recorded for this clonotype. Here the CDR3 DNA reads TGTGCCAGCAGGCTAGGAATGGACACTGAAGCTTTCTTT. Translated, it gives CASRLGMDTEAFF. The chain is built from TRBV6-1 and TRBJ1-1; D is ambiguous. Trimming removed 6 bases from V and 3 bases from J, with 11 bases in between. The CDR3 extends over 13 amino acids. Looked up from germline, CDR1 is MNHNS and CDR2 is SASEGT.

This clonotype was seen a few times. The V gene is TRBV5-1, the J gene TRBJ2-4, with 8 positions matching TRBD1. Germline trimming cut 4 bases from V and 7 bases from J; bases unmatched to any gene: 13. Germline assignment: CDR1 SGHRS and CDR2 YFSETQ. CDR3 length: 16 residues. The CDR3 nucleotides read TGCGCCAGCAGCCCCATAAGCCAGACAGGGGTGAACATTCAGTACTTC. This sequence encodes CASSPISQTGVNIQYF. Full variable domain (outside the CDR3, taken from reference TRBV5-1 and TRBJ2-4): KAGVTQTPRYLIKTRGQQVTLSCSPISGHRSVSWYQQTPGQGLQFLFEYFSETQRNKGNFPGRFSGRQFSNSRSEMNVSTLELGDSALYLCASSPISQTGVNIQYFGAGTRLSVL.

The sample holds many counts of this clonotype. Its ends do not fully match the called genes, so a read error is possible. The chain joins TRBV20-1 to TRBJ2-2; the match to TRBD1 covers 7 bases. The CDR3 is 15 amino acids. Germline values: CDR1 DFQATT, CDR2 SNEGSKA (reference sequence). The CDR3 nucleotides read TGCAGTGCTGAGGGGAACCGGGACAGCGACGGGGAACTGTTTTTT. The encoded protein is CSAEGNRDSDGELFF.

Many counts were recorded for this clonotype. The chain is built from TRBV20-1 and TRBJ2-7; possibly TRBD2 for D (7 bases). Germline CDR1 is DFQATT and CDR2 is SNEGSKA (reference sequence). With 3 bases removed from V and 2 bases from J, the gap between germline ends came to 17 bases. The CDR3 length is 15 residues. CDR3 sequence reads: CSARVPGGRTYEQYF. DNA of the CDR3: TGCAGTGCTAGGGTTCCGGGGGGCCGGACCTACGAGCAGTACTTC.

The rearrangement links TRBV5-4 to TRBJ1-2; D is ambiguous. V shed 4 bases and J shed 8 bases, with 15 bases lying between them. The CDR3 extends over 13 amino acids. Germline V gene data show CDR1 as SGHNT and CDR2 as YYREEE (reference sequence). The CDR3 reads CASSARDLGGYTF. CDR3 DNA sequence: TGTGCCAGCAGCGCCCGGGATTTGGGGGGCTACACCTTC.

The chain links TRBV6-2 or TRBV6-3 to TRBJ2-5; the match to TRBD1 covers 7 bases. The CDR3 sequence is 15 residues long. V was clipped by 7 bases and J by 5 bases; unmatched bases: 13. The germline V gene encodes CDR1 MNHEY and CDR2 SVGEGT. CDR3 sequence reads: CASNYEDRSGETQYF. The DNA of the CDR3 is TGTGCCAGCAACTACGAGGACAGGTCCGGGGAGACCCAGTACTTC.

This clonotype came up many times. This chain links TRBV19 with TRBJ1-2; no clear D gene. This CDR3 is 11 amino acids long. V lost 2 bases to trimming and J lost 7 bases, with 5 bases between them. Germline CDR1 LNHDA, CDR2 SQIVND (reference sequence). The CDR3 is CASSIPGGYTF. The CDR3 DNA reads as TGTGCCAGTAGTATACCGGGTGGCTACACCTTC.

This clonotype was observed many times. The rearrangement uses TRBV9 and TRBJ1-6, with D maybe TRBD1 (5 bases). Germline V CDR1 and CDR2: SGDLS, YYNGEE. V lost 4 bases and J lost 6, with 14 bases in between. The CDR3 sequence is 15 residues long. The CDR3 sequence: CASSPAGGGNSPLHF. Here the CDR3 DNA reads TGTGCCAGCAGCCCCGCGGGGGGGGGTAATTCACCCCTCCACTTT.

This clonotype was observed a few times. The rearrangement uses TRBV7-9 and TRBJ2-7; 7 bases line up with TRBD1. Unmatched junction bases numbered 5, after V lost 4 bases and J lost 2 bases. Germline V gives CDR1 SEHNR, CDR2 FQNEAQ (reference sequence). The CDR3 has 14 amino acids. CDR3 protein: CASSSPGQPYEQYF. The CDR3 DNA is TGTGCCAGCAGCTCGCCGGGACAGCCCTACGAGCAGTACTTC.